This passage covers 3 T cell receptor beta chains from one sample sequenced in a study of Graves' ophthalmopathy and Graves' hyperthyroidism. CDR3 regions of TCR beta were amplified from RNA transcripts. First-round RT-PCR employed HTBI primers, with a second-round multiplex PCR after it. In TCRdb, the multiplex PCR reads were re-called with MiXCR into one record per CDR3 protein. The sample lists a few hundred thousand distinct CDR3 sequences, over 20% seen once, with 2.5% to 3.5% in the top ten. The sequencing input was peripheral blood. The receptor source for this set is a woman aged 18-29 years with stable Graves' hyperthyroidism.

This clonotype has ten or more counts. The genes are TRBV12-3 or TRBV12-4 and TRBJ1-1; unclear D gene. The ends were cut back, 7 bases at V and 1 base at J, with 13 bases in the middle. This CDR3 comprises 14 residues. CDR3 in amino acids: CASTKGGKNTEAFF. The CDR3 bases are TGTGCCAGCACCAAGGGAGGAAAGAACACTGAAGCTTTCTTT.

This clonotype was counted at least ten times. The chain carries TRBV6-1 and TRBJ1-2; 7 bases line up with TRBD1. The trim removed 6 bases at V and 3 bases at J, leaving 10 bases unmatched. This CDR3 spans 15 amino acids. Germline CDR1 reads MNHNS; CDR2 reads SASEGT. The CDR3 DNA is TGTGCCAGCAGACGATACGTCAGGGGGGACTATGGCTACACCTTC. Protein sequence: CASRRYVRGDYGYTF.

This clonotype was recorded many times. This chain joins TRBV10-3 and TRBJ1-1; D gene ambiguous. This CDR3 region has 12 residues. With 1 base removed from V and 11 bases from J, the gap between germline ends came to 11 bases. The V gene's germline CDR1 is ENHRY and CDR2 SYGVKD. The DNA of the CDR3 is TGTGCCATCAGTGAGTTTCTCCGTAGTGCTTTCTTT. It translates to CAISEFLRSAFF.